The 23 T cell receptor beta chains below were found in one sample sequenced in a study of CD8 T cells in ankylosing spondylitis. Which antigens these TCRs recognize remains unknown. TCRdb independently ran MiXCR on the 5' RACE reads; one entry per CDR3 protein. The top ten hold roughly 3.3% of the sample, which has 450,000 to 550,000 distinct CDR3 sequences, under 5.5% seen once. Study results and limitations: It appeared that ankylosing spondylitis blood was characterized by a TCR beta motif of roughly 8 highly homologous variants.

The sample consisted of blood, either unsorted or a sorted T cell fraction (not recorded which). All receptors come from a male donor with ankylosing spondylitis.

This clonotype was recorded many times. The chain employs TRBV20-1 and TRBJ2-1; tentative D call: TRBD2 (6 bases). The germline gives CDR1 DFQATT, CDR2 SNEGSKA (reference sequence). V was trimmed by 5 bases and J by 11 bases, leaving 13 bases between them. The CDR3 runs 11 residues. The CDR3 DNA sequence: TGCAGTGCTCCTTACCGGGGGAAGCAGTTCTTC. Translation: CSAPYRGKQFF.

CDR3 sequence: CASRTGGGSEKLFF. DNA of the CDR3: TGTGCCAGCAGAACAGGGGGTGGAAGCGAAAAACTGTTTTTT. The chain joins TRBV2 to TRBJ1-4, with TRBD1 matching over 8 bases. After removal of 6 bases from V and 8 bases from J, the junction contained 8 bases not matched to a gene. Germline CDR1 is SNHLY and CDR2 is FYNNEI. This CDR3 region has 14 residues.

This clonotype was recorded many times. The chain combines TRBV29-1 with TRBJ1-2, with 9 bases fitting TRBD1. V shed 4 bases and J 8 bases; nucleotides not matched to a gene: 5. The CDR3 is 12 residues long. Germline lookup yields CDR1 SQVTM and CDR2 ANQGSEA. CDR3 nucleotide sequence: TGCAGCGTTGGTGACAGGGGGTACGGCTACACCTTC. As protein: CSVGDRGYGYTF.

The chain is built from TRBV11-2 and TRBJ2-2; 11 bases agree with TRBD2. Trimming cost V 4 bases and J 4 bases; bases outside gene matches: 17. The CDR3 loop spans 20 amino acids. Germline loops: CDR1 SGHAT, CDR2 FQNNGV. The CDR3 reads CASSWPPRRLAGWGTGELFF. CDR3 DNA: TGTGCCAGCAGCTGGCCCCCGAGACGACTAGCGGGATGGGGCACCGGGGAGCTGTTTTTT.

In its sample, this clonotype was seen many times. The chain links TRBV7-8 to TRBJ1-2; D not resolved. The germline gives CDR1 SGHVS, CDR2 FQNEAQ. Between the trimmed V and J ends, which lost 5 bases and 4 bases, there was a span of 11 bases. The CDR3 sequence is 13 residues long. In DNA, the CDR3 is TGTGCCAGCAGCCTGGACGGAAGCTATGGCTACACCTTC. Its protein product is CASSLDGSYGYTF.

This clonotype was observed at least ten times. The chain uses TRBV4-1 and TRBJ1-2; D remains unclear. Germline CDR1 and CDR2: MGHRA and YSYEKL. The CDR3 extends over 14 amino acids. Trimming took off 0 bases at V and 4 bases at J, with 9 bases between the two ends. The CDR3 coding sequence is TGCGCCAGCAGCCAAGAGAAGGCGGGCTATGGCTACACCTTC. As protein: CASSQEKAGYGYTF.

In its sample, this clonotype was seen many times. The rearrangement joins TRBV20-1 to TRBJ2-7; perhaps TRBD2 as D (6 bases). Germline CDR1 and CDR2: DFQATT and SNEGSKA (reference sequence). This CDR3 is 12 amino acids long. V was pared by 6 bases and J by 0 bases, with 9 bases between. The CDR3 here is CSAWDSSYEQYF. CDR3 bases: TGCAGTGCGTGGGACTCCTCCTACGAGCAGTACTTC.

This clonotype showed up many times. CDR3 amino acids: CASSSGTLREKLFF. The CDR3 nucleotides are TGTGCCAGCAGTTCCGGGACCTTGCGGGAAAAACTGTTTTTT. The chain is built from TRBV12-3 or TRBV12-4 and TRBJ1-4, with a weak D call TRBD1 (5 bases). The CDR3 is 14 residues long. Between the trimmed V and J ends, which lost 4 bases and 8 bases, there was a span of 14 bases.

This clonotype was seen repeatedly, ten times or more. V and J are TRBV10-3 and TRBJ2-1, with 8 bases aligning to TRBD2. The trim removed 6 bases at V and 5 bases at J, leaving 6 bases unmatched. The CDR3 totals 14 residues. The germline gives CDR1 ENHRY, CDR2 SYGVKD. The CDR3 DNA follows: TGTGCCATCAGCGGGGGGGACTTTAACAATGAGCAGTTCTTC. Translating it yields CAISGGDFNNEQFF.

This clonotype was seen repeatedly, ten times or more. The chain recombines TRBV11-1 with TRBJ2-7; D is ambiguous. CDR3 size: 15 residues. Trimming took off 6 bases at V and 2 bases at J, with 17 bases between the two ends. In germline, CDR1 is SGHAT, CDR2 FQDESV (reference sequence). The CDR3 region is CASSHPGSAAYEQYF. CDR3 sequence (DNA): TGTGCCAGCAGTCACCCCGGGTCCGCAGCCTACGAGCAGTACTTC.

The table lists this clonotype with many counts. The CDR3 is CASSYFTGRGPGNTIYF. CDR3 in DNA: TGTGCCAGCAGTTACTTTACGGGCAGGGGGCCCGGAAACACCATATATTTT. V usage is TRBV6-5 and J usage is TRBJ1-3; 8 bases line up with TRBD1. This CDR3 spans 17 amino acids. Germline CDR1 reads MNHEY; CDR2 reads SVGAGI. With 1 base clipped from V and 4 bases from J, the junction kept 9 bases outside the gene matches.

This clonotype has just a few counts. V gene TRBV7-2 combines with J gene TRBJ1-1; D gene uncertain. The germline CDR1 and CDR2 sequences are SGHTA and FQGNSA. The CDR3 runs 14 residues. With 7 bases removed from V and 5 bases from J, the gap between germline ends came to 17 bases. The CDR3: CASNSFGLWTEAFF. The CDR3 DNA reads TGTGCCAGCAACTCCTTTGGATTGTGGACTGAAGCTTTCTTT.

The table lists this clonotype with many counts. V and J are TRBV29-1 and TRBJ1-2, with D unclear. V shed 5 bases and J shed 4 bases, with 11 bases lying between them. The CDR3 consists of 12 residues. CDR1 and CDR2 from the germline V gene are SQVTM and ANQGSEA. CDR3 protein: CSVNPVSYGYTF. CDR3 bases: TGCAGCGTTAATCCGGTTTCCTATGGCTACACCTTC.

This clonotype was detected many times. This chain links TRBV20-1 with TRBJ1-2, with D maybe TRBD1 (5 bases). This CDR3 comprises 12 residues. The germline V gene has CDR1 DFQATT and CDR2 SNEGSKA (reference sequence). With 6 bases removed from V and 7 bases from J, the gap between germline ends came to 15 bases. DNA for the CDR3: TGCAGTGCCGGGGCCTGGGCCGGTGGCTACACCTTC. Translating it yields CSAGAWAGGYTF.

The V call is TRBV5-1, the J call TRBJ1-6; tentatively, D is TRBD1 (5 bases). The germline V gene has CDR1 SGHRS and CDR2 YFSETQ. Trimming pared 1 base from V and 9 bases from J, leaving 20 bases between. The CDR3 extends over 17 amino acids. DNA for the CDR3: TGCGCCAGCAGCTTGCTAGTGGCGGCAGGGAGTCGTTCACCCCTCCACTTT. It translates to CASSLLVAAGSRSPLHF.

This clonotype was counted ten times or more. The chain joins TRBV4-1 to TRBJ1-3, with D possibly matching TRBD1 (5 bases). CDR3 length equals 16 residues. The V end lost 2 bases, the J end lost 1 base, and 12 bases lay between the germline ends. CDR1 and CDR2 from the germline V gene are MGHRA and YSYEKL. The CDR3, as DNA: TGCGCCAGCAGCCAAAGAAGGGGACCGTCTGGAAACACCATATATTTT. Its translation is CASSQRRGPSGNTIYF.

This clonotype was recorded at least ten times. CDR3 protein: CASSQGLAGKFNEQFF. The CDR3 bases are TGTGCCAGCAGCCAAGGCCTAGCGGGTAAATTCAATGAGCAGTTCTTC. The chain joins TRBV14 to TRBJ2-1, with 8 nucleotides matching TRBD2. Losses at the gene ends were 1 base for V and 6 bases for J; bases not matched to a gene: 8. Germline V CDR1 and CDR2: SGHDN, FVKESK. The CDR3 is 16 residues long.

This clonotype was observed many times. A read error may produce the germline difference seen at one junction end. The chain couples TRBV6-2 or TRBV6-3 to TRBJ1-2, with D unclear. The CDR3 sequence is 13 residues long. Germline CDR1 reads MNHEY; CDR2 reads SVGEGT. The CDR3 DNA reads TGTGCCAGCAGTTACTCCTCTCCCTTCAAAGACGTCTTC. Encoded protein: CASSYSSPFKDVF.

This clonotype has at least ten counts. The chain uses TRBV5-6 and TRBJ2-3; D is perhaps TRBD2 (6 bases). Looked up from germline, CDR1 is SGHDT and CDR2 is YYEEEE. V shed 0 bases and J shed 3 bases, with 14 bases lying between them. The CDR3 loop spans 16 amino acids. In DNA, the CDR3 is TGTGCCAGCAGCTTGGCCTGGAGGGTTGGAACAGATACGCAGTATTTT. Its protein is CASSLAWRVGTDTQYF.

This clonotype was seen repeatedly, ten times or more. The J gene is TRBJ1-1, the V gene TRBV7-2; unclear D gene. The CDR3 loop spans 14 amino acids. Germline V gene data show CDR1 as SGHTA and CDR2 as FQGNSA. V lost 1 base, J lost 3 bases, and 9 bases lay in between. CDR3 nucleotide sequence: TGTGCCAGCAGCTTAGACCCGCAGTACACTGAAGCTTTCTTT. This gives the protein CASSLDPQYTEAFF. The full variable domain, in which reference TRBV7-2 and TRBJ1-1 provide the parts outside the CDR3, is GAGVSQSPSNKVTEKGKDVELRCDPISGHTALYWYRQSLGQGLEFLIYFQGNSAPDKSGLPSDRFSAERTGGSVSTLTIQRTQQEDSAVYLCASSLDPQYTEAFFGQGTRLTVV.

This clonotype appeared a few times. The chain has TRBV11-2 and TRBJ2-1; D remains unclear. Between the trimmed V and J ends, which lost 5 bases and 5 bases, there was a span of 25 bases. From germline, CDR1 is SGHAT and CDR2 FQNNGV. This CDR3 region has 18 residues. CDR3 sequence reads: CASSQFRRALPRDNEQFF. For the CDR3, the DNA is TGTGCCAGCAGCCAATTTCGTAGGGCTTTACCTAGGGACAATGAGCAGTTCTTC.

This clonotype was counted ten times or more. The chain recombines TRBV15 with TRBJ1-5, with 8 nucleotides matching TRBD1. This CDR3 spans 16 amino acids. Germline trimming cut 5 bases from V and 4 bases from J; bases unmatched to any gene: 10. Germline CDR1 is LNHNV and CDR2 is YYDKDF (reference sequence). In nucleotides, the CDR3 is TGTGCCACCAGCGGGGTCCAGGGGGCTTGGAATCAGCCCCAGCATTTT. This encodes CATSGVQGAWNQPQHF.

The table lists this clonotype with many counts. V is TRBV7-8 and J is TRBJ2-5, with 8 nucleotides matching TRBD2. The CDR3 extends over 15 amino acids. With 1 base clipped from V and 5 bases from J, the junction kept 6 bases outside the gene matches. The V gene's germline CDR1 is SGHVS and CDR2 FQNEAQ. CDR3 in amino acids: CASSLGAGLDETQYF. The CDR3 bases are TGTGCCAGCAGCTTAGGAGCGGGACTAGATGAGACCCAGTACTTC. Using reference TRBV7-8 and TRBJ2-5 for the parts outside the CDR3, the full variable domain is GAGVSQSPRYKVAKRGQDVALRCDPISGHVSLFWYQQALGQGPEFLTYFQNEAQLDKSGLPSDRFFAERPEGSVSTLKIQRTQQEDSAVYLCASSLGAGLDETQYFGPGTRLLVL.